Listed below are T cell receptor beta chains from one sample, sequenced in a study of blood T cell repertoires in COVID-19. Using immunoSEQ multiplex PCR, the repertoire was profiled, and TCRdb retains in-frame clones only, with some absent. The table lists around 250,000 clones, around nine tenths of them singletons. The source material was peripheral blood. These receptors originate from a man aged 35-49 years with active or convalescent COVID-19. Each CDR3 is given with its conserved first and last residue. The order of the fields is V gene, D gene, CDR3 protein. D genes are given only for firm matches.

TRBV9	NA	CASQGPGNTIYF
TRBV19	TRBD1	CASSIKGRGQSETQYF
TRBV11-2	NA	CASSLTPPFEGVYYEQFF
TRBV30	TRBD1	CALGQGSTDTQYF
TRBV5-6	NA	CASSLRGAYGYTF
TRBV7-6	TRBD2	CASSLVQGGTGELFF
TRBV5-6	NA	CASSWPAGTTNTGELFF
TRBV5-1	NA	CASSQTDHEQYF
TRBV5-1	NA	CASSFGQGRLDNSPLHF
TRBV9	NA	CASSVDAGWDEKLFF
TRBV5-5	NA	CASSSHYWDLRRNEQFF
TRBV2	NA	CASNSQGRDTEAFF
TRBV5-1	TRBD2	CASSLWPAGSGRAGGGELFF
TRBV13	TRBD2	CASSLAPGLARSHEQYF
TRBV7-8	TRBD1	CASSTGTDNSPLHF
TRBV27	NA	CASSPTSFPYEQYF
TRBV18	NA	CASSPLSTSGELFF
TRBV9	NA	CASSVPSPGRETQYF
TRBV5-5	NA	CASRPPAGEKLFF
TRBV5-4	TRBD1	CASSPYASGGYGYTF
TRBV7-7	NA	CASSLQEAGEQFF
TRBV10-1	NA	CASRETGEGEQFF
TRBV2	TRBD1	CASSETGVGNNEQFF
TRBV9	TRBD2	CASTRLAVNEQFF